The 20 T cell receptor beta chains in this list originate from one sample, sequenced in a study of CD8+ T cells in alopecia areata. Sequencing used cDNA as its template, made by extracting RNA and reverse transcribing it. Libraries were prepared by immunoSEQ multiplex PCR; TCRdb keeps only in-frame clonotypes and omits some of them. Found here are some 150,000 clones, about 50% of them singletons; the top ten hold 15% to 20%. Sequencing used CD8+ T cells sorted from blood, obtained at week 0. The receptor set was obtained from a human donor with alopecia areata.

This clone has just a few counts. The chain links TRBV30 to TRBJ2-2; D gene unclear. Germline assignment: CDR1 GTSNPN and CDR2 SVGIG (reference sequence). Trimming removed 4 bases from V and 6 bases from J, with 9 bases in between. The length of the CDR3 is 12 residues. This CDR3 reads CAWTTGPGELFF. CDR3 nucleotide sequence: TGTGCCTGGACGACCGGGCCCGGGGAGCTGTTTTTT.

The chain combines TRBV30 with TRBJ2-1, with D perhaps TRBD2 (7 bases). The CDR3 runs 13 residues. Trimming pared 1 base from V and 6 bases from J, leaving 10 bases between. Germline V CDR1 and CDR2: GTSNPN, SVGIG (reference sequence). The CDR3 coding sequence is TGTGCCTGGAGTGACGGGGGGCCCAATGAGCAGTTCTTC. Its translation is CAWSDGGPNEQFF. The variable domain in full, completed from reference TRBV30 and TRBJ2-1, reads SQTIHQWPATLVQPVGSPLSLECTVEGTSNPNLYWYRQAAGRGLQLLFYSVGIGQISSEVPQNLSASRPQDRQFILSSKKLLLSDSGFYLCAWSDGGPNEQFFGPGTRLTVL.

This clone was seen a handful of times. The chain has TRBV29-1 and TRBJ2-1; unclear D gene. The CDR3 consists of 12 residues. The V gene lost 4 bases and the J gene lost 9 bases, with 13 bases spanning the gap. The germline gives CDR1 SQVTM, CDR2 ANQGSEA. Written as DNA, the CDR3 is TGCAGCGTTGTCGGGTCCCCCCTTGAGCAGTTCTTC. This encodes CSVVGSPLEQFF.

This clone was found a few times. The chain links TRBV19 to TRBJ2-3; the D call may be TRBD1 or TRBD2 (5 bases each). The V end lost 3 bases, the J end lost 5 bases, and 12 bases lay between the germline ends. Germline CDR1 is LNHDA and CDR2 is SQIVND (reference sequence). The CDR3 length is 14 residues. The CDR3 DNA reads TGTGCCAGTAGTATGGTGGGGGTAGTAGATACGCAGTATTTT. It translates to CASSMVGVVDTQYF.

This clone was observed a single time. The gene calls are TRBV9 and TRBJ2-7, with D possibly being TRBD1 or TRBD2 (5 bases each). V lost 4 bases and J 3 bases, leaving 14 bases between the germline ends. CDR1 and CDR2 (germline): SGDLS, YYNGEE. The CDR3 runs 14 residues. In nucleotides, the CDR3 is TGTGCCAGCAGCCCCGCGGCAGGGAGCTACGAGCAGTACTTC. Translating gives CASSPAAGSYEQYF.

V gene TRBV19 combines with J gene TRBJ2-3; no reliable D call. The CDR3 extends over 13 amino acids. In germline, CDR1 is LNHDA, CDR2 SQIVND (reference sequence). V lost 3 bases to trimming and J lost 3 bases, with 7 bases between them. This chain's CDR3 is CASSMKSTDTQYF. The CDR3 DNA reads TGTGCCAGTAGTATGAAATCGACAGATACGCAGTATTTT.

The V call is TRBV15, the J call TRBJ2-5; perhaps TRBD1 as D (6 bases). V lost 0 bases and J lost 2, with 7 bases in between. Germline V CDR1 and CDR2: LNHNV, YYDKDF (reference sequence). The CDR3 loop spans 14 amino acids. DNA for the CDR3: TGTGCCACCAGCAGAGAGGACAGTCAAGAGACCCAGTACTTC. Residues: CATSREDSQETQYF.

The chain joins TRBV30 to TRBJ2-3; the match to TRBD1 covers 7 bases. Looked up from germline, CDR1 is GTSNPN and CDR2 is SVGIG (reference sequence). The CDR3 is 16 residues long. V lost 1 base, J lost 0 bases, and 7 bases stayed unmatched. CDR3 sequence (DNA): TGTGCCTGGAGTGGAGGACAGGCTCCTAGCACAGATACGCAGTATTTT. Translation gives CAWSGGQAPSTDTQYF.

The CDR3 reads CASSPNGGRSETQYF. The CDR3 DNA sequence: TGTGCCAGCAGTCCCAACGGTGGCAGGTCAGAGACCCAGTACTTC. The rearrangement links TRBV27 to TRBJ2-5; no clear D. CDR1 and CDR2 from the germline V gene are MNHEY and SMNVEV (reference sequence). Deletions cut 5 bases from V and 4 bases from J, with 17 bases between. The CDR3 totals 15 residues.

This chain uses TRBV9 with TRBJ2-3; a weak D match, TRBD2 (5 bases). The germline V gene encodes CDR1 SGDLS and CDR2 YYNGEE. The CDR3 is 15 amino acids. V was trimmed by 0 bases and J by 2 bases, leaving 10 bases between them. The CDR3 loop reads CASSVEGGITDTQYF. As DNA, the CDR3 is TGTGCCAGCAGCGTAGAAGGAGGAATCACAGATACGCAGTATTTT.

The chain carries TRBV29-1 and TRBJ1-2; perhaps TRBD1 as D (5 bases). The CDR3 consists of 15 residues. CDR1 is SQVTM, CDR2 ANQGSEA, per germline. The V gene lost 4 bases and the J gene lost 5 bases, with 20 bases spanning the gap. CDR3 in amino acids: CSVAAAGPGVYGYTF. The CDR3 bases are TGCAGCGTTGCGGCGGCGGGACCCGGGGTTTATGGCTACACCTTC.

This clone was found a few times. The gene calls are TRBV4-3 and TRBJ1-1, with TRBD1 matching 10 bases. This CDR3 comprises 14 residues. V shed 4 bases and J 8 bases; nucleotides not matched to a gene: 7. Germline-derived CDR1 and CDR2 are LGHNA and YSLEER. As DNA, the CDR3 is TGCGCCAGCAGCCTCCGGGACAGGGGAGACGAAGCTTTCTTT. Residues: CASSLRDRGDEAFF.

The V gene is TRBV27, the J gene TRBJ1-2; possibly TRBD1 for D (6 bases). V shed 10 bases and J shed 4 bases, with 19 bases lying between them. Germline lookup yields CDR1 MNHEY and CDR2 SMNVEV (reference sequence). This CDR3 spans 14 amino acids. CDR3 in DNA: TGTGCCACCAAGGAACAGGGTCTCGCCTATGGCTACACCTTC. It specifies CATKEQGLAYGYTF.

The table lists this clone with a few counts. The V call is TRBV29-1, the J call TRBJ1-1; 7 positions match TRBD1. Per germline, CDR1 SQVTM and CDR2 ANQGSEA. The CDR3 is made up of 17 amino acids. V dropped 1 base and J dropped 3; count of bases not matched to a gene: 14. The CDR3 DNA follows: TGCAGCGTTGAAGTTAACAGGGGAGTGGAATGGTACACTGAAGCTTTCTTT. Translation gives CSVEVNRGVEWYTEAFF.

In this sample, this clone turned up a few times. The chain recombines TRBV5-5 with TRBJ2-1, with D unresolved. Germline V gene data show CDR1 as SGHKS and CDR2 as YYEKEE (reference sequence). CDR3 size: 13 residues. The V end was cut by 2 bases, the J end by 6 bases, with 9 bases between. The CDR3 is CASSFPTGNEQFF. The CDR3 DNA reads as TGTGCCAGCAGCTTCCCGACGGGCAATGAGCAGTTCTTC. The whole variable domain, remainder taken from reference TRBV5-5 and TRBJ2-1, is DAGVTQSPTHLIKTRGQQVTLRCSPISGHKSVSWYQQVLGQGPQFIFQYYEKEERGRGNFPDRFSARQFPNYSSELNVNALLLGDSALYLCASSFPTGNEQFFGPGTRLTVL.

The V call is TRBV30, the J call TRBJ1-4; D gene unclear. The germline V and J ends were trimmed by 1 base and 8 bases, with 5 bases remaining between them. This CDR3 is built from 11 residues. The germline V gene has CDR1 GTSNPN and CDR2 SVGIG (reference sequence). This CDR3 is CAWSAGEKLFF. CDR3 DNA sequence: TGTGCCTGGAGTGCTGGGGAAAAACTGTTTTTT. Drawing the rest from reference TRBV30 and TRBJ1-4, the complete variable domain is SQTIHQWPATLVQPVGSPLSLECTVEGTSNPNLYWYRQAAGRGLQLLFYSVGIGQISSEVPQNLSASRPQDRQFILSSKKLLLSDSGFYLCAWSAGEKLFFGSGTQLSVL.

This chain joins TRBV4-3 and TRBJ2-7; D remains ambiguous. The V end was cut by 1 base, the J end by 7 bases, with 14 bases between. In germline, CDR1 is LGHNA, CDR2 YSLEER. The CDR3 has 14 residues. CDR3 nucleotide sequence: TGCGCCAGCAGCCAAGGGTCCGGGTCGTTTGAGCAGTACTTC. It yields the protein CASSQGSGSFEQYF.

This clone occurred a few times. This chain joins TRBV29-1 and TRBJ2-7; a possible D gene is TRBD2 (5 bases). Germline V gene data show CDR1 as SQVTM and CDR2 as ANQGSEA. The V end was cut by 1 base, the J end by 0 bases, with 13 bases between. CDR3 length: 15 residues. The CDR3 spells CSVEGGDNRSYEQYF. The CDR3 DNA reads TGCAGCGTTGAAGGGGGAGACAACCGCTCCTACGAGCAGTACTTC.

J is TRBJ1-5 and V is TRBV23-1, with TRBD1 as a possible D gene (5 bases). TRBV23-1 is an ORF for which the function is uncertain. The germline V and J ends were trimmed by 2 bases and 6 bases, with 5 bases remaining between them. The CDR3 consists of 12 residues. The CDR3 protein is CASSQRGQPQHF. The CDR3 nucleotides are TGCGCCAGCAGTCAAAGGGGTCAGCCCCAGCATTTT.

This sequence joins TRBV25-1 and TRBJ1-5; tentatively, D is TRBD1 (5 bases). CDR1 and CDR2 from the germline V gene are MGHDK and SYGVNS. V lost 5 bases and J 3 bases, leaving 11 bases between the germline ends. The CDR3 has 14 amino acids. The CDR3 loop reads CASSPQGNNQPQHF. Written as DNA, the CDR3 is TGTGCCAGCAGTCCTCAGGGAAACAATCAGCCCCAGCATTTT.